These 18 T cell receptor beta chains were all obtained from the same sample, sequenced in a study of CD8 T cells in Susac syndrome. After extraction with the RNeasy kit, roughly 0.5 to 1 ug of the RNA was reverse transcribed using random hexamers. TCRdb redid the calling of the immunoSEQ multiplex PCR reads with MiXCR, one entry per CDR3 protein. The table lists 70,000 to 95,000 distinct CDR3 sequences, approximately 95% of them singletons. Sequencing input: CD8+ T cells from PBMCs. The receptors here all came from a human donor with Susac syndrome.

J is TRBJ1-4 and V is TRBV7-9; 7 bases agree with TRBD1. J was trimmed by 8 bases and V by 3 bases; bases with no gene match: 6. Germline V lookup: CDR1 SEHNR, CDR2 FQNEAQ (reference sequence). This CDR3 contains 14 residues. DNA for the CDR3: TGTGCCAGCAGCTTCCAAGACAGGGAGGAAAAACTGTTTTTT. It encodes CASSFQDREEKLFF.

This clonotype has only one observation. The chain employs TRBV28 and TRBJ2-6; TRBD2 aligns across 12 bases. CDR3 length equals 20 residues. After removal of 6 bases from V and 8 bases from J, the junction contained 20 bases not matched to a gene. From germline, CDR1 is MDHEN and CDR2 SYDVKM. The CDR3 region is CASSYRTSGTTHPYSNVLTF. DNA of the CDR3: TGTGCCAGCAGCTATAGGACTAGCGGGACTACCCATCCCTATTCCAACGTCCTGACTTTC.

The rearrangement joins TRBV13 to TRBJ1-4; no definite D call. From germline, CDR1 is PRHDT and CDR2 FYEKMQ (reference sequence). The CDR3 is 18 residues long. V gave up 2 bases and J gave up 6 bases, with 22 bases separating them. CDR3 DNA sequence: TGTGCCAGCAGCTTACGTGTCTCTTTGTCGAAGGTCGATGAAAAACTGTTTTTT. It translates to CASSLRVSLSKVDEKLFF.

The J gene is TRBJ1-2, the V gene TRBV9; a possible D gene is TRBD1 (5 bases). The germline CDR1 and CDR2 sequences are SGDLS and YYNGEE. Trimming shortened V by 2 bases and J by 7 bases, and 12 bases separated the two germline ends. CDR3 length: 13 amino acids. The CDR3 nucleotides are TGTGCCAGCAGCGTTGAGGGGTATCGTGGCTACACCTTC. Translation: CASSVEGYRGYTF.

The rearrangement links TRBV10-3 to TRBJ2-2, with D perhaps TRBD2 (5 bases). Germline CDR1 and CDR2: ENHRY and SYGVKD. The CDR3 is 17 amino acids. The V gene lost 10 bases and the J gene lost 4 bases, with 25 bases spanning the gap. The CDR3 DNA is TGTGCCACCGAGGAGGAGGAGCCTTTAGGCATCACCGGGGAGCTGTTTTTT. Residues: CATEEEEPLGITGELFF.

The chain has TRBV27 and TRBJ1-2; 7 nucleotides agree with TRBD1. The CDR3 is 17 amino acids. V lost 6 bases to trimming and J lost 4 bases; unmatched junction nucleotides: 17. Germline CDR1 MNHEY, CDR2 SMNVEV (reference sequence). CDR3 sequence reads: CASSPKGAGAKGYGYTF. As DNA, the CDR3 is TGTGCCAGCAGCCCGAAGGGGGCAGGGGCCAAAGGCTATGGCTACACCTTC.

The gene calls are TRBV3-1 and TRBJ2-7, with D unclear. The V end was cut by 0 bases, the J end by 13 bases, with 16 bases between. Germline V gene sequence: CDR1 LGHDT, CDR2 YNNKEL (reference sequence). CDR3 length: 13 amino acids. The CDR3 reads CASSQEMTYEPYF. The CDR3 DNA reads TGTGCCAGCAGCCAAGAAATGACCTACGAGCCCTACTTC.

The chain is built from TRBV24-1 and TRBJ2-2, with D maybe TRBD1 (5 bases). The V end was cut by 8 bases, the J end by 6 bases, with 12 bases between. This CDR3 has 13 amino acids. Germline V gene lookup returns CDR1 KGHDR and CDR2 SFDVKD. Here the CDR3 reads CATNQGGSGELFF. The DNA for the CDR3 is TGTGCCACCAATCAGGGTGGTTCCGGGGAGCTGTTTTTT.

The rearrangement uses TRBV24-1 and TRBJ2-2; 10 bases match TRBD1. V was clipped by 4 bases and J by 6 bases; unmatched bases: 7. This CDR3 has 16 residues. Germline assignment: CDR1 KGHDR and CDR2 SFDVKD. The CDR3 sequence is CATSDLTGGASGELFF. CDR3 DNA sequence: TGTGCCACCAGTGACCTGACAGGGGGCGCGTCCGGGGAGCTGTTTTTT.

The chain uses TRBV5-6 and TRBJ2-7; D may be TRBD1 (5 bases). Trimming took off 6 bases at V and 1 base at J, with 11 bases between the two ends. Per the germline V gene, CDR1 is SGHDT and CDR2 is YYEEEE. This CDR3 contains 13 residues. The CDR3 here is CASMGQGSYEQYF. In DNA form, the CDR3 reads TGTGCCAGCATGGGGCAGGGTTCCTACGAGCAGTACTTC.

The gene calls are TRBV12-3 or TRBV12-4 and TRBJ2-3; D gene uncertain. The V and J ends lost 1 base and 4 bases respectively, with 6 bases between them. The CDR3 loop spans 13 amino acids. This CDR3 reads CASSLGASDTQYF. CDR3 coding DNA: TGTGCCAGCAGTTTAGGAGCTTCAGATACGCAGTATTTT.

Worth noting for this clonotype: The junction differs from germline at one of its ends, possibly a read error. The chain joins TRBV7-7 to TRBJ2-3; 8 positions agree with TRBD2. Germline V CDR1 and CDR2: SSHAT, FNYEAQ (reference sequence). CDR3 size: 15 residues. CDR3 amino acids: CASSKSSGVADTQYF. The CDR3 DNA is TGTGCTAGCAGCAAAAGTAGCGGGGTCGCAGATACGCAGTATTTT.

This rearrangement joins TRBV29-1 to TRBJ2-1; 7 bases line up with TRBD1. Losses at the gene ends were 3 bases for V and 4 bases for J; bases not matched to a gene: 0. This CDR3 spans 12 amino acids. CDR1 is SQVTM and CDR2 is ANQGSEA in the germline V gene. For the CDR3, the DNA is TGCAGCGTTGACAGGGGGTACAATGAGCAGTTCTTC. Encoded protein: CSVDRGYNEQFF.

V is TRBV5-4 and J is TRBJ2-1, with 9 bases that match TRBD2. The CDR3 is made up of 15 amino acids. V gave up 4 bases and J gave up 8 bases; unmatched junction bases: 10. Germline CDR1 and CDR2: SGHNT and YYREEE (reference sequence). The DNA of the CDR3 is TGTGCCAGCAGCCCTCGGACTAGCGAGATCGATGAGCAGTTCTTC. Protein: CASSPRTSEIDEQFF.

The chain joins TRBV4-3 to TRBJ2-7; 11 nucleotides match TRBD1. The CDR3 has 16 amino acids. CDR1 is LGHNA and CDR2 is YSLEER in the germline V gene. J was trimmed by 2 bases and V by 0 bases; bases with no gene match: 3. CDR3 sequence (DNA): TGCGCCAGCAGCCAAGATGGGACAGGGGGGACCTACGAGCAGTACTTC. It translates to CASSQDGTGGTYEQYF.

The CDR3 coding sequence is TGTGCCAGCAGTTTATTGACAGGGGTCGAGCAGTACTTC. Its translation: CASSLLTGVEQYF. The J gene is TRBJ2-7, the V gene TRBV28; 8 bases line up with TRBD1. The J segment lost 6 bases and the V segment lost 1 base, leaving 2 bases of the junction unmatched. The length of the CDR3 is 13 residues. Germline CDR1 MDHEN, CDR2 SYDVKM.

The chain joins TRBV15 to TRBJ2-2, with a tentative D call TRBD2 (7 bases). The V and J ends lost 8 bases and 4 bases respectively, with 14 bases between them. This CDR3 has 14 residues. Germline V gives CDR1 LNHNV, CDR2 YYDKDF (reference sequence). CDR3 sequence (DNA): TGTGCCACCGCGGGGGCCCCGGGCACCGGGGAGCTGTTTTTT. Amino acid sequence: CATAGAPGTGELFF.

J is TRBJ2-1 and V is TRBV11-1; D gene ambiguous. The germline V gene has CDR1 SGHAT and CDR2 FQDESV (reference sequence). The length of the CDR3 is 13 residues. V lost 3 bases and J lost 6, with 9 bases in between. The CDR3 here is CASSFGRPNEQFF. DNA for the CDR3: TGTGCCAGCAGCTTCGGAAGGCCCAATGAGCAGTTCTTC. Supplemented by reference TRBV11-1 and TRBJ2-1, the full variable domain reads EAEVAQSPRYKITEKSQAVAFWCDPISGHATLYWYRQILGQGPELLVQFQDESVVDDSQLPKDRFSAERLKGVDSTLKIQPAELGDSAMYLCASSFGRPNEQFFGPGTRLTVL.